The 18 T cell receptor beta chains below all came from one sample that was sequenced in a study of blood T cell repertoires in COVID-19. Assay used: immunoSEQ multiplex PCR; TCRdb lists only in-frame clones, some missing. The sample contains about 160,000 clones, about 85% of which appear only once. Sequencing was performed on peripheral blood. These receptors were collected from a human donor with acute or convalescent COVID-19. The donor label of this sample is uncertain.

The V call is TRBV28, the J call TRBJ1-6; a weak D match, TRBD1 (6 bases). CDR3 length equals 16 residues. CDR1 and CDR2 from the germline V gene are MDHEN and SYDVKM. V was shortened by 3 bases and J by 2 bases, with 11 bases between the two germline ends. CDR3 region: CASSFIGQTYNSPLHF. The DNA for the CDR3 is TGTGCCAGCAGTTTCATCGGACAGACCTATAATTCACCCCTCCACTTT. Drawing the rest from reference TRBV28 and TRBJ1-6, the complete variable domain is DVKVTQSSRYLVKRTGEKVFLECVQDMDHENMFWYRQDPGLGLRLIYFSYDVKMKEKGDIPEGYSVSREKKERFSLILESASTNQTSMYLCASSFIGQTYNSPLHFGNGTRLTVT.

The rearrangement uses TRBV7-8 and TRBJ1-6; 9 bases are a match to TRBD1. CDR3 size: 15 residues. The V and J ends lost 4 bases and 9 bases, in that order; junction bases with no gene match: 7. CDR1 is SGHVS and CDR2 is FQNEAQ in the germline V gene. CDR3 sequence: CASSSLGQGSSPLHF. The CDR3 DNA reads as TGTGCCAGCAGCTCCCTGGGACAGGGTTCTTCACCCCTCCACTTT. Looking up the rest from reference TRBV7-8 and TRBJ1-6 gives the full variable domain: GAGVSQSPRYKVAKRGQDVALRCDPISGHVSLFWYQQALGQGPEFLTYFQNEAQLDKSGLPSDRFFAERPEGSVSTLKIQRTQQEDSAVYLCASSSLGQGSSPLHFGNGTRLTVT.

The chain couples TRBV5-1 to TRBJ2-2; possibly TRBD1 for D (6 bases). The CDR3 length is 15 residues. Looked up from germline, CDR1 is SGHRS and CDR2 is YFSETQ. Trimming left V 0 bases short and J 3 bases short, with 9 bases between. The CDR3 bases are TGCGCCAGCAGCTTGGCAGGGGATTACACCGGGGAGCTGTTTTTT. It is translated as CASSLAGDYTGELFF.

This clone is a singleton in its sample. The chain carries TRBV3-1 (or the pseudogene TRBV3-2) and TRBJ1-2; weak D call: TRBD1 (5 bases). This CDR3 has 14 residues. V lost 2 bases, J lost 4 bases, and 11 bases lay in between. Germline V gene sequence: CDR1 LGHDT, CDR2 YNNKEL (reference sequence). CDR3 sequence reads: CASSQWQGRYGYTF. The CDR3 nucleotides are TGTGCCAGCAGCCAATGGCAGGGTCGCTATGGCTACACCTTC.

This CDR3 is CASSFFLGTGGATQYF. Written as DNA, the CDR3 is TGCGCCAGCAGCTTCTTCCTGGGGACAGGGGGTGCTACGCAGTATTTT. This chain uses TRBV5-1 with TRBJ2-3, with TRBD1 matching over 11 bases. The CDR3 extends over 16 amino acids. V lost 2 bases and J lost 8; bases outside the gene matches: 10. Per the germline V gene, CDR1 is SGHRS and CDR2 is YFSETQ.

The chain has TRBV29-1 and TRBJ1-5, with 10 bases identical to TRBD1. The germline CDR1 and CDR2 sequences are SQVTM and ANQGSEA. The CDR3 contains 15 residues. V lost 5 bases to trimming and J lost 4 bases; unmatched junction nucleotides: 8. The chain's CDR3 is CSVTQGTGVNQPQHF. The CDR3 bases are TGCAGCGTTACCCAAGGGACAGGGGTAAATCAGCCCCAGCATTTT.

This clone has a single count. The chain is built from TRBV29-1 and TRBJ1-2, with D perhaps TRBD1 (6 bases). V was clipped by 4 bases and J by 0 bases, with 15 bases between them. Germline loops: CDR1 SQVTM, CDR2 ANQGSEA. The CDR3 contains 15 residues. CDR3 nucleotides: TGCAGCGTTGGGGACACCCAACAAGCTAACTATGGCTACACCTTC. It encodes CSVGDTQQANYGYTF.

The genes are TRBV5-1 and TRBJ1-3, with 7 bases lining up with TRBD1. The germline V gene encodes CDR1 SGHRS and CDR2 YFSETQ. V lost 0 bases and J lost 0; bases outside the gene matches: 9. The CDR3 has 18 residues. CDR3 in amino acids: CASSLGGTGTASGNTIYF. DNA of the CDR3: TGCGCCAGCAGCTTGGGTGGGACCGGGACAGCCTCTGGAAACACCATATATTTT.

This clone came up once. This chain links TRBV28 with TRBJ1-2, with TRBD1 matching 12 bases. V trimming: 6 bases; J trimming: 7 bases; junction bases outside the gene matches: 9. Germline V gene data show CDR1 as MDHEN and CDR2 as SYDVKM. This CDR3 is built from 15 residues. This CDR3 is CASRIPGQGASGYTF. DNA of the CDR3: TGTGCCAGCAGGATCCCGGGACAGGGGGCCAGTGGCTACACCTTC.

This chain connects TRBV5-8 to TRBJ1-1; 7 bases match TRBD1. Unmatched junction bases numbered 1, after V lost 4 bases and J lost 1 base. The CDR3 totals 13 residues. CDR1 is SGHTS and CDR2 is YDEGEE in the germline V gene. DNA for the CDR3: TGTGCCAGCAGCCGGACAGGGAACACTGAAGCTTTCTTT. Translation gives CASSRTGNTEAFF.

J is TRBJ1-2 and V is TRBV19; possibly TRBD1 for D (5 bases). The CDR3 consists of 15 residues. The germline V gene has CDR1 LNHDA and CDR2 SQIVND (reference sequence). V was clipped by 7 bases and J by 2 bases, with 17 bases between them. The chain's CDR3 is CASTSRGGVNYGYTF. CDR3 DNA: TGTGCCAGTACCTCCCGGGGGGGGGTGAACTATGGCTACACCTTC.

The chain couples TRBV7-8 to TRBJ1-2; 9 nucleotides line up with TRBD1. The CDR3 covers 16 residues. Germline CDR1 and CDR2: SGHVS and FQNEAQ. The V and J ends lost 2 bases and 6 bases, in that order; junction bases with no gene match: 10. CDR3 sequence reads: CASSLYRTGALNGYTF. The CDR3 nucleotides read TGTGCCAGCAGCTTATATAGGACAGGGGCCTTGAATGGCTACACCTTC.

This chain connects TRBV5-1 to TRBJ1-4, with 10 bases matching TRBD1. The V gene end was trimmed by 2 bases and the J gene end by 3 bases; junction bases not matched to a gene: 7. CDR1 is SGHRS, CDR2 YFSETQ, per germline. CDR3 length: 17 amino acids. CDR3 sequence (DNA): TGCGCCAGCAGCTTACCCGGGACAGGGGTGGCTAATGAAAAACTGTTTTTT. This translates into CASSLPGTGVANEKLFF.

V gene TRBV29-1 combines with J gene TRBJ2-7; D is unclear. Germline V CDR1 and CDR2: SQVTM, ANQGSEA. The CDR3 is made up of 12 amino acids. Trimming stripped 4 bases from V and 1 base from J, with 8 bases between. The CDR3 coding sequence is TGCAGCGTTGCTGTCGGTTCCTACGAGCAGTACTTC. This translates into CSVAVGSYEQYF.

The chain combines TRBV2 with TRBJ2-7; a weak D match, TRBD2 (6 bases). Germline CDR1 and CDR2: SNHLY and FYNNEI. Deletions cut 4 bases from V and 5 bases from J, with 15 bases between. CDR3 size: 14 residues. The CDR3 here is CASSVVQGGHEQYF. The CDR3 DNA is TGTGCCAGCAGTGTCGTTCAGGGAGGCCACGAGCAGTACTTC.

The chain is built from TRBV6-5 and TRBJ1-2; 7 nucleotides agree with TRBD1. CDR3 size: 13 residues. Germline values: CDR1 MNHEY, CDR2 SVGAGI. CDR3 DNA sequence: TGTACCACAGGGGCGGGGGGTAACTATGGCTACACCTTC. This sequence encodes CTTGAGGNYGYTF.

As concerns this clone: Other DNA sequences in the same sample also yield this CDR3. This rearrangement joins TRBV5-1 to TRBJ1-4; D is possibly TRBD1 (6 bases). Trimming shortened V by 0 bases and J by 8 bases, and 8 bases separated the two germline ends. The CDR3 is 13 residues long. CDR1 and CDR2 (germline): SGHRS, YFSETQ. In nucleotides, the CDR3 is TGCGCCAGCAGCTTGGAAAGGGGGGAAAAACTGTTTTTT. Its protein is CASSLERGEKLFF.

This clone has a single count. This rearrangement joins TRBV7-9 to TRBJ2-3, with 8 bases lining up with TRBD2. After removal of 4 bases from V and 8 bases from J, the junction contained 8 bases not matched to a gene. The CDR3 covers 14 residues. Germline CDR1 SEHNR, CDR2 FQNEAQ (reference sequence). The CDR3 nucleotides are TGTGCCAGCAGCTCTTTGAGTCGGGGGGGTACGCAGTATTTT. Its protein is CASSSLSRGGTQYF.